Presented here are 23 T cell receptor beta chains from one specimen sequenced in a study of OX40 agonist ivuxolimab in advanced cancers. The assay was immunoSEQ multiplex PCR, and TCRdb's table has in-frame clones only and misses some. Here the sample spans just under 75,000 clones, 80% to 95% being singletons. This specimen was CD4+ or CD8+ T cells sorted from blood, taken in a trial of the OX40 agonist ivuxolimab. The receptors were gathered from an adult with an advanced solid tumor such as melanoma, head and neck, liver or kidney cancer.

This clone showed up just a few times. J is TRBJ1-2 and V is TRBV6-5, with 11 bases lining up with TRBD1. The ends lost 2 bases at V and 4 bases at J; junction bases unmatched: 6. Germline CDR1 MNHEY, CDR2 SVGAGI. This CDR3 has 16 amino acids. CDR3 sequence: CASSYLRTGGVYGYTF. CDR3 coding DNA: TGTGCCAGCAGTTACCTGAGGACAGGGGGCGTCTATGGCTACACCTTC.

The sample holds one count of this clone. The CDR3 is CASSKNGRDTEAFF. In DNA, the CDR3 is TGTGCCAGCAGTAAAAATGGGAGAGACACTGAAGCTTTCTTT. The chain employs TRBV5-4 and TRBJ1-1; D is unclear. Trimming took off 5 bases at V and 3 bases at J, with 14 bases between the two ends. CDR1 and CDR2 from the germline V gene are SGHNT and YYREEE (reference sequence). The CDR3 totals 14 residues.

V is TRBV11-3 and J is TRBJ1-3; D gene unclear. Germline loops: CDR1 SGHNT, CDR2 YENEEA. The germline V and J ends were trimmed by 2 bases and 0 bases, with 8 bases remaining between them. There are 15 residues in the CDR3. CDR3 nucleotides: TGTGCCAGCAGCTTAACTGTAAACTCTGGAAACACCATATATTTT. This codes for CASSLTVNSGNTIYF.

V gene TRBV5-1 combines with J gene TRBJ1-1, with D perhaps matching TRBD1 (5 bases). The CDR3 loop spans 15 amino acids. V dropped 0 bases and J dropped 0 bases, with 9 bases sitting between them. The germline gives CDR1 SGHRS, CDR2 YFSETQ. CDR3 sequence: CASSLDPGMNTEAFF. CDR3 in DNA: TGCGCCAGCAGCTTGGATCCAGGGATGAACACTGAAGCTTTCTTT.

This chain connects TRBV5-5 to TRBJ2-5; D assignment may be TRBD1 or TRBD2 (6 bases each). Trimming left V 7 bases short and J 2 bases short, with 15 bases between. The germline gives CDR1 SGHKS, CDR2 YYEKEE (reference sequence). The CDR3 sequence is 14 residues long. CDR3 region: CASGTRGGQETQYF. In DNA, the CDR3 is TGTGCCAGCGGCACGAGAGGGGGGCAAGAGACCCAGTACTTC.

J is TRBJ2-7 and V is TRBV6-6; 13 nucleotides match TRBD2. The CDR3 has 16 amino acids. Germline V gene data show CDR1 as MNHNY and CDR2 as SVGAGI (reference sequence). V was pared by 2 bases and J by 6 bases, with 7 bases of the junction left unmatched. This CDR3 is CASSYGTSGTVGEQYF. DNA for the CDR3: TGTGCCAGCAGTTACGGGACTAGCGGGACCGTGGGCGAGCAGTACTTC.

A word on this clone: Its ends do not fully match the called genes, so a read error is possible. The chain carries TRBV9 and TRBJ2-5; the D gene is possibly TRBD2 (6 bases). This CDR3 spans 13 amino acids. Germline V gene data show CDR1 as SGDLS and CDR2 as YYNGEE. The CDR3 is CASRDIPGTVGNF. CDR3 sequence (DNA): TGTGCCAGCAGGGATATTCCCGGGACTGTGGGAAACTTC.

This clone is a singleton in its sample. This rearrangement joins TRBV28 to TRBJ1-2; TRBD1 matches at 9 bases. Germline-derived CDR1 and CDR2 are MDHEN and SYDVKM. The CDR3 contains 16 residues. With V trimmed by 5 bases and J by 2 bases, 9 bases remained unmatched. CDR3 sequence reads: CASSRHGTGLNYGYTF. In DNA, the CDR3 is TGTGCCAGCAGTCGCCACGGGACAGGGTTGAACTATGGCTACACCTTC.

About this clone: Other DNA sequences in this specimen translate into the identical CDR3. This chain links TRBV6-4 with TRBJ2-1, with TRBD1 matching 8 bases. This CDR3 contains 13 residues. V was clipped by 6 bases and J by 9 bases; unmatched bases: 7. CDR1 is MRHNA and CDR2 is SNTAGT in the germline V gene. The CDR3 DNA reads TGTGCCAGCAGACAGGGGGAACTTGGTGAGCAGTTCTTC. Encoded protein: CASRQGELGEQFF.

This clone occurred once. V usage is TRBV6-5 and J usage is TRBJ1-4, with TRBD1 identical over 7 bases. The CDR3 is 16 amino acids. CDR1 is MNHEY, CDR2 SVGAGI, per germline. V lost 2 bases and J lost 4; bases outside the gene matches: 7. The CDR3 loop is CASSYGPGQLNEKLFF. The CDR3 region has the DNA TGTGCCAGCAGTTACGGCCCGGGACAGCTTAATGAAAAACTGTTTTTT.

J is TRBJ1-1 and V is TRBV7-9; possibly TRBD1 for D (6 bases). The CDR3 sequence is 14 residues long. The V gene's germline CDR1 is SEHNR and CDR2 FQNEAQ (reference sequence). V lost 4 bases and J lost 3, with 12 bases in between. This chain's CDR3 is CASSYTGLYTEAFF. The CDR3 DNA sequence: TGTGCCAGCAGCTATACAGGGCTGTACACTGAAGCTTTCTTT.

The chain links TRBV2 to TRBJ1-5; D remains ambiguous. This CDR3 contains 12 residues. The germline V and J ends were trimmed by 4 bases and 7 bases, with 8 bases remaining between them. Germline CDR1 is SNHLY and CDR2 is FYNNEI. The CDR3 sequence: CASSGAGQPQHF. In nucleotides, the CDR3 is TGTGCCAGCAGTGGGGCGGGACAGCCCCAGCATTTT.

The CDR3 protein is CASSKVRNRRLNTEAFF. The CDR3 region has the DNA TGTGCCAGCAGCAAAGTGCGTAACCGCCGGCTGAACACTGAAGCTTTCTTT. The rearrangement links TRBV21-1 to TRBJ1-1. TRBV21-1 is assigned pseudogene status. The CDR3 loop spans 17 amino acids.

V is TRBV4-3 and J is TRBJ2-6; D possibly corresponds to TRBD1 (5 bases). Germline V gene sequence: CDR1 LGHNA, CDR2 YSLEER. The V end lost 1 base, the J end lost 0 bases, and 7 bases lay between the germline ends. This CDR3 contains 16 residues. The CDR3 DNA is TGCGCCAGCAGCCAAGGACAGACCTCTGGGGCCAACGTCCTGACTTTC. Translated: CASSQGQTSGANVLTF.

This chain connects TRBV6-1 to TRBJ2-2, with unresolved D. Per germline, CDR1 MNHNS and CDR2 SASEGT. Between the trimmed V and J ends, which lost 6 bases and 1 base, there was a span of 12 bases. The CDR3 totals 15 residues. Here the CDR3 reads CASSPLALNTGELFF. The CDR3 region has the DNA TGTGCCAGCAGCCCCCTGGCCCTGAACACCGGGGAGCTGTTTTTT.

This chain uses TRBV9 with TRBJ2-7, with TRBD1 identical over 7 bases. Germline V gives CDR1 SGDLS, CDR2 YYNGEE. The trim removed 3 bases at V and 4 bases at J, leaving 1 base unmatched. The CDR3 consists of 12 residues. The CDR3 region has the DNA TGTGCCAGCAGCGGGACAGGATACGAGCAGTACTTC. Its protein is CASSGTGYEQYF.

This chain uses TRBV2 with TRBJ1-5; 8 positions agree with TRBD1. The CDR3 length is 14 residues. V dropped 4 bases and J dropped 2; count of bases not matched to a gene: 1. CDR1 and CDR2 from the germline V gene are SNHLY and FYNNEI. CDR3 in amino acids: CASSAQGGNQPQHF. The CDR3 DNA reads TGTGCCAGCAGTGCACAGGGGGGCAATCAGCCCCAGCATTTT.

This CDR3 is CASSPGTGRYEQYF. The CDR3 DNA sequence: TGTGCCAGCAGCCCAGGGACAGGTCGGTACGAGCAGTACTTC. This sequence joins TRBV11-2 and TRBJ2-7; TRBD1 aligns across 8 bases. This CDR3 is built from 14 residues. V lost 5 bases, J lost 4 bases, and 7 bases stayed unmatched. Germline-derived CDR1 and CDR2 are SGHAT and FQNNGV.

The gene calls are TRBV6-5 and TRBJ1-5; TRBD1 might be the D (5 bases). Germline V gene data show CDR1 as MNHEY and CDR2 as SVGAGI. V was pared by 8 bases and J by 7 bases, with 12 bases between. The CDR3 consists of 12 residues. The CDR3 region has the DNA TGTGCCAGCGGGCTTAGGGGCCAGCCCCAGCATTTT. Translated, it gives CASGLRGQPQHF.

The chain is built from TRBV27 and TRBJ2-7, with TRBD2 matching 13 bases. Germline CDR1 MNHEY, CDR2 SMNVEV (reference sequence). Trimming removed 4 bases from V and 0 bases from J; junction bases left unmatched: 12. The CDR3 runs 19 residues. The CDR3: CASSSIPTGTSGTSYEQYF. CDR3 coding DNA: TGTGCCAGCAGTTCTATCCCCACCGGGACTAGCGGGACCTCCTACGAGCAGTACTTC.

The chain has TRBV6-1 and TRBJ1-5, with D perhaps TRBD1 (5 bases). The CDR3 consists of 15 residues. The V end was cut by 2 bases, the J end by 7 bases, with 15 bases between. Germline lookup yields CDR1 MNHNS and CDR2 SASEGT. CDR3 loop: CASSESWQGPQPQHF. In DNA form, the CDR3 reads TGTGCCAGCAGTGAATCGTGGCAGGGCCCCCAGCCCCAGCATTTT.

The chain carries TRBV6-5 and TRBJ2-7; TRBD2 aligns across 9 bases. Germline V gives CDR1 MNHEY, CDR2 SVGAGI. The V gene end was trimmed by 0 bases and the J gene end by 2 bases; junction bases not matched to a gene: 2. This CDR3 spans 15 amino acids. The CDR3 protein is CASSYSRLAAYEQYF. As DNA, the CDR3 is TGTGCCAGCAGTTACTCGAGACTAGCGGCCTACGAGCAGTACTTC.

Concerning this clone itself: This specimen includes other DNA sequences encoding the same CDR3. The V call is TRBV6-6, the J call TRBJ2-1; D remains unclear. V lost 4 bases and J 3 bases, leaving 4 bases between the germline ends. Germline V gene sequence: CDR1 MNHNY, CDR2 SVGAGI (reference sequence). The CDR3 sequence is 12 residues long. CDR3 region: CASSSNYNEQFF. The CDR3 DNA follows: TGTGCCAGCAGTTCTAACTACAATGAGCAGTTCTTC.